The 10 T cell receptor beta chains below were found in one sample sequenced in a study of early T cells in non-severe SARS-CoV-2 infection (dated by TCRdb to the early 2020s). The protocol used for the library was 5' RACE. For sequencing, a NextSeq 500 was employed. TCRdb trimmed the raw reads at Q25, called clones with MiXCR and kept productive beta chains. Identical CDR3 proteins give one entry, which carries the most common genes and DNA. This sample comprises 40,000 to 60,000 distinct CDR3 sequences, 3.5% to 4.5% of them detected only once. The top ten constitute 6% of the sample. Sequenced: whole blood. These receptor sequences come from an adult who was a healthcare worker with PCR-confirmed SARS-CoV-2 infection or an uninfected control (not recorded which).

At least ten counts were recorded for this clonotype. This chain joins TRBV11-2 and TRBJ1-2, with TRBD1 as a possible D gene (5 bases). Trimming shortened V by 2 bases and J by 9 bases, and 13 bases separated the two germline ends. Germline V gene lookup returns CDR1 SGHAT and CDR2 FQNNGV. CDR3 size: 13 residues. The CDR3 is CASSLPGTGSYTF. As DNA, the CDR3 is TGTGCCAGCAGCTTACCCGGGACGGGGAGCTACACCTTC. Using reference TRBV11-2 and TRBJ1-2 for the parts outside the CDR3, the full variable domain is EAGVAQSPRYKIIEKRQSVAFWCNPISGHATLYWYQQILGQGPKLLIQFQNNGVVDDSQLPKDRFSAERLKGVDSTLKIQPAKLEDSAVYLCASSLPGTGSYTFGSGTRLTVV.

At least ten counts were recorded for this clonotype. This chain links TRBV14 with TRBJ1-3; D gene unclear. Trimming left V 2 bases short and J 2 bases short, with 13 bases between. There are 16 residues in the CDR3. Germline V gene sequence: CDR1 SGHDN, CDR2 FVKESK. The chain's CDR3 is CASSQLGNWAGNTIYF. For the CDR3, the DNA is TGTGCCAGCAGCCAATTGGGGAACTGGGCTGGAAACACCATATATTTT.

In its sample, this clonotype was seen many times. The rearrangement uses TRBV7-2 and TRBJ1-1; a weak D match, TRBD1 (6 bases). The V gene lost 2 bases and the J gene lost 3 bases, with 10 bases spanning the gap. The CDR3 has 14 amino acids. The germline CDR1 and CDR2 sequences are SGHTA and FQGNSA. CDR3: CASSLPGAHTEAFF. The CDR3 DNA sequence: TGTGCCAGCAGCTTACCAGGGGCGCACACTGAAGCTTTCTTT.

The genes are TRBV27 and TRBJ2-1, with 8 bases fitting TRBD2. Trimming removed 8 bases from V and 8 bases from J; junction bases left unmatched: 11. The CDR3 covers 14 residues. Germline CDR1 and CDR2: MNHEY and SMNVEV (reference sequence). The CDR3 DNA follows: TGTGCCAGCCTTACCGGGACTAGGCCGTATGAGCAGTTCTTC. It is translated as CASLTGTRPYEQFF.

This clonotype was recorded at least ten times. The V gene is TRBV30, the J gene TRBJ1-1; tentatively, D is TRBD1 (5 bases). The CDR3 sequence is 11 residues long. The V end lost 4 bases, the J end lost 5 bases, and 8 bases lay between the germline ends. Germline assignment: CDR1 GTSNPN and CDR2 SVGIG (reference sequence). The CDR3 bases are TGTGCCTGGACCAAGGGGACTGAAGCTTTCTTT. Translation: CAWTKGTEAFF.

In its sample, this clonotype was seen many times. The chain combines TRBV20-1 with TRBJ1-3; unclear D gene. From germline, CDR1 is DFQATT and CDR2 SNEGSKA (reference sequence). V lost 3 bases, J lost 5 bases, and 5 bases lay in between. CDR3 length: 11 residues. CDR3 protein: CSASNRNTIYF. The CDR3 bases are TGCAGTGCTAGTAACAGAAACACCATATATTTT.

This clonotype was detected many times. The chain is built from TRBV24-1 and TRBJ1-1, with a weak D call TRBD1 (6 bases). Germline V gene sequence: CDR1 KGHDR, CDR2 SFDVKD. The CDR3 covers 12 residues. With 10 bases removed from V and 4 bases from J, the gap between germline ends came to 12 bases. The CDR3 loop reads CATEGESTEAFF. For the CDR3, the DNA is TGTGCCACGGAGGGGGAAAGCACTGAAGCTTTCTTT.

This clonotype was recorded a few times. CDR3 residues: CASSVTDSTGELFF. The CDR3 DNA follows: TGTGCCAGCAGCGTTACAGACAGCACCGGGGAGCTGTTTTTT. This sequence joins TRBV2 and TRBJ2-2; perhaps TRBD1 as D (5 bases). Trimming cost V 6 bases and J 4 bases, with 12 bases left between them. The CDR3 loop spans 14 amino acids. Germline CDR1 reads SNHLY; CDR2 reads FYNNEI. Using reference TRBV2 and TRBJ2-2 for the parts outside the CDR3, the full variable domain is EPEVTQTPSHQVTQMGQEVILRCVPISNHLYFYWYRQILGQKVEFLVSFYNNEISEKSEIFDDQFSVERPDGSNFTLKIRSTKLEDSAMYFCASSVTDSTGELFFGEGSRLTVL.

This clonotype was observed many times. Written as DNA, the CDR3 is TGTGCCACCAGTGAGCCAACCGGCAATCAGCCCCAGCATTTT. Its translation is CATSEPTGNQPQHF. V gene TRBV24-1 combines with J gene TRBJ1-5; D gene ambiguous. Germline CDR1 and CDR2: KGHDR and SFDVKD. The CDR3 has 14 amino acids. Trimming took 4 bases from V and 2 from J, leaving 8 bases between them.

This clonotype was seen only a few times. J is TRBJ1-1 and V is TRBV29-1; D is unresolved. This CDR3 contains 13 residues. CDR1 SQVTM and CDR2 ANQGSEA come from the germline V gene. Trimming pared 4 bases from V and 1 base from J, leaving 10 bases between. CDR3 bases: TGCAGCGTTGTAGTGTCCGCGAACACTGAAGCTTTCTTT. Encoded protein: CSVVVSANTEAFF.